The T cell receptor (beta chain) under discussion was sequenced for a study of CD8 T cells in ankylosing spondylitis. Whole-study findings and limits: A number of the motif variants had already been described in reactive arthritis synovial fluid and blood. Ankylosing spondylitis blood appeared to be characterized by a TCR beta motif of roughly eight highly homologous variants.

Preparation of TCR beta libraries was done by quantitative 5'-RACE with molecular barcodes. TCRdb reprocessed the 5' RACE reads via MiXCR and lists one record per CDR3 protein. This table has around 94,000 distinct CDR3 sequences, about 8.1% appearing once. This clonotype was detected ten times or more. Its antigen is unknown. CDR1 MNHNS and CDR2 SASEGT come from the germline V gene. This CDR3 is 14 amino acids long. The V gene lost 6 bases and the J gene lost 3 bases, with 12 bases spanning the gap. This clonotype originated in a male donor with ankylosing spondylitis. The sequenced sample was blood, either unsorted or a sorted T cell fraction (not recorded which). This chain connects TRBV6-1 to TRBJ1-5; no definite D call. The CDR3, as DNA: TGTGCCAGCAGCAACAGCCAATACAATCAGCCCCAGCATTTT. It encodes CASSNSQYNQPQHF.